The rows below give T cell receptor beta chains drawn from one sample of a study of blood T cell repertoires in COVID-19. Sequenced by immunoSEQ multiplex PCR; TCRdb stores in-frame clones only, minus some. The sample lists roughly 230,000 clones; about 79% were seen once. The sequenced sample consisted of PBMCs or T cells enriched from blood (not recorded which). These receptor sequences come from an older woman who had recovered from COVID-19. The CDR3 runs from the conserved cysteine through the conserved F or W. A D gene is named only where the DNA matches it firmly. Where a row states a size, it is once, few, many or the class of an expanded clone; other rows omit it.

d_gene	v_gene	abundance	j_gene	CDR3aa	CDR3nt
TRBD1	TRBV5-1	.	TRBJ1-2	CASSYDRGGGYTF	TGCGCCAGCAGTTACGACAGGGGCGGTGGCTACACCTTC
.	TRBV12-3/TRBV12-4	.	TRBJ1-2	CATSVNIYGYTF	TGTGCCACCTCCGTTAACATCTATGGCTACACCTTC
TRBD1	TRBV7-9	few	TRBJ1-1	CASSFSDRGYTEAFF	TGTGCCAGCAGCTTCTCGGACAGGGGGTACACTGAAGCTTTCTTT
TRBD1	TRBV7-2	many	TRBJ1-5	CASSLAGGPNQPQHF	TGTGCCAGCAGCTTAGCAGGGGGCCCCAATCAGCCCCAGCATTTT
TRBD2	TRBV2	.	TRBJ2-7	CASSEASGWNEQYF	TGTGCCAGCAGTGAGGCTAGCGGTTGGAACGAGCAGTACTTC
TRBD1	TRBV5-1	.	TRBJ2-7	CASSRTGQGYYEQYF	TGCGCCAGCAGCCGGACGGGACAGGGGTACTACGAGCAGTACTTC
TRBD1	TRBV4-2	once	TRBJ2-5	CASSLTGSVEETQYF	TGTGCCAGCAGCCTGACAGGGTCGGTAGAAGAGACCCAGTACTTC
.	TRBV20-1	.	TRBJ2-7	CSASGRSSYEQYF	TGCAGTGCTAGTGGAAGGAGCTCCTACGAGCAGTACTTC
.	TRBV29-1	.	TRBJ1-2	CSVDFRSGNYGYTF	TGCAGCGTTGATTTTCGGTCAGGGAACTATGGCTACACCTTC
.	TRBV5-1	few	TRBJ2-7	CASSLALGSPEQYF	TGCGCCAGCAGCTTGGCTCTTGGGAGTCCCGAGCAGTACTTC
.	TRBV29-1	.	TRBJ2-7	CSVVFGSNIPYEQYF	TGCAGCGTTGTTTTTGGCAGTAATATACCTTACGAGCAGTACTTC
TRBD2	TRBV6-5	.	TRBJ2-7	CASSREGSSYEQYF	TGTGCCAGTTCGCGGGAGGGAAGCTCCTACGAGCAGTACTTC
TRBD2	TRBV7-6	.	TRBJ2-3	CASSPLAGDTQYF	TGTGCCAGCAGCCCCCTAGCGGGAGATACGCAGTATTTT
TRBD2	TRBV24-1	.	TRBJ2-3	CATSDFHSRESGAGPGTDTQYF	TGTGCCACCAGTGATTTCCACAGCAGGGAGTCAGGAGCGGGACCAGGAACAGATACGCAGTATTTT
TRBD1	TRBV29-1	.	TRBJ1-1	CSVLTGTNTEAFF	TGCAGCGTCCTGACAGGGACGAACACTGAAGCTTTCTTT
.	TRBV11-2	.	TRBJ1-1	CASRRLTRGTEAFF	TGTGCCAGCAGGCGCCTTACGAGGGGGACTGAAGCTTTCTTT
.	TRBV5-6	once	TRBJ1-1	CASSLIHEGTEAFF	TGTGCCAGCAGCTTGATCCACGAGGGCACTGAAGCTTTCTTT
TRBD1	TRBV7-8	.	TRBJ2-1	CASSFRTGALEVRYNEQFF	TGTGCCAGCAGCTTTCGGACAGGGGCCCTTGAGGTCCGCTACAATGAGCAGTTCTTC
.	TRBV28	.	TRBJ1-5	CASSGNQPQHF	TGTGCCAGCAGCGGTAATCAGCCCCAGCATTTT
.	TRBV7-8	.	TRBJ2-2	CASSSTTRMVVSGELFF	TGTGCCAGCAGCTCGACTACCCGGATGGTGGTTTCTGGGGAGCTGTTTTTT
TRBD1	TRBV7-6	.	TRBJ1-2	CASSSGQVGYTF	TGTGCCAGCAGCTCTGGACAGGTCGGCTACACCTTC
TRBD1	TRBV25-1	.	TRBJ1-2	CASSEFGQGEGGYTF	TGTGCCAGCAGTGAATTCGGACAGGGAGAAGGCGGCTACACCTTC
.	TRBV6-2/TRBV6-3	.	TRBJ2-3	CASSRLGTDTQYF	TGTGCCAGCAGTCGCCTCGGGACAGATACGCAGTATTTT
TRBD1	TRBV12-3/TRBV12-4	.	TRBJ2-5	CASRTGGAETQYF	TGTGCCAGCAGGACAGGGGGCGCGGAGACCCAGTACTTC
.	TRBV5-1	.	TRBJ1-4	CASSLDRAGEKLFF	TGCGCCAGCAGCTTGGACAGGGCGGGTGAAAAACTGTTTTTT
.	TRBV7-2	.	TRBJ1-5	CASSLPNLQPQHF	TGTGCCAGCAGCTTACCGAACCTACAGCCCCAGCATTTT
TRBD2	TRBV10-3	.	TRBJ2-2	CAMNSGSNTGELFF	TGTGCCATGAATAGCGGGTCGAACACCGGGGAGCTGTTTTTT
.	TRBV29-1	.	TRBJ1-1	CSVEDHPGDTEAFF	TGCAGCGTTGAAGATCATCCGGGTGACACTGAAGCTTTCTTT
.	TRBV24-1	.	TRBJ2-1	CATAQSGGSNEQFF	TGTGCCACCGCACAATCCGGGGGTAGCAATGAGCAGTTCTTC
TRBD1	TRBV11-1	once	TRBJ2-7	CASSLPDRAYEQYF	TGTGCCAGCAGCCTTCCGGACAGGGCCTACGAGCAGTACTTC
.	TRBV19	.	TRBJ1-1	CASSILYSDWASGAFF	TGTGCCAGTAGTATCCTATACTCGGACTGGGCAAGTGGAGCTTTCTTT
.	TRBV18	once	TRBJ1-5	CASSPTGDGNQPQHF	TGTGCCAGCTCACCTACGGGGGATGGGAATCAGCCCCAGCATTTT
.	TRBV4-1	.	TRBJ2-5	CASSPQGGRETQYF	TGCGCCAGCAGCCCCCAGGGGGGACGGGAGACCCAGTACTTC
TRBD2	TRBV5-1	.	TRBJ2-3	CASSSTPSGRDGDTQYF	TGCGCCAGCAGCTCAACACCTAGCGGGAGGGATGGAGATACGCAGTATTTT
TRBD1	TRBV25-1	.	TRBJ1-2	CASSSGQDTYGYTF	TGTGCCAGCAGTTCAGGACAGGATACCTATGGCTACACCTTC
.	TRBV10-3	.	TRBJ1-6	CAISGGQSPLHF	TGTGCCATCAGTGGTGGGCAATCACCCCTCCACTTT
.	TRBV5-1	.	TRBJ1-1	CASSLGTVNTEAFF	TGCGCCAGCAGCTTGGGGACAGTTAACACTGAAGCTTTCTTT
.	TRBV7-9	.	TRBJ2-3	CASSLRLPSTDTQYF	TGTGCCAGCAGCTTAAGACTACCTTCCACAGATACGCAGTATTTT
.	TRBV2	.	TRBJ1-2	CASSTGGNNYGYTF	TGTGCCAGCTCCACAGGAGGGAATAATTATGGCTACACCTTC
.	TRBV18	.	TRBJ2-6	CASSPGPASSGANVLTF	TGTGCCAGCTCACCAGGGCCCGCATCCTCTGGGGCCAACGTCCTGACTTTC
.	TRBV19	.	TRBJ1-1	CASSIFGVSEAFF	TGTGCCAGTAGTATTTTTGGAGTGTCTGAAGCTTTCTTT
.	TRBV15	.	TRBJ2-4	CATSSYDTVAKNIQYF	TGTGCCACCAGCAGTTATGACACCGTAGCCAAAAACATTCAGTACTTC
TRBD1	TRBV5-6	.	TRBJ2-7	CASSFYTGTGAEQYF	TGTGCCAGCAGCTTTTATACCGGGACAGGGGCCGAGCAGTACTTC
.	TRBV19	.	TRBJ1-5	CASSIVRSDQPQHF	TGTGCCAGTAGTATAGTGCGTAGCGATCAGCCCCAGCATTTT
.	TRBV19	.	TRBJ2-2	CASLASLGGVDTGELFF	TGTGCCAGCCTGGCTTCACTTGGGGGCGTAGACACCGGGGAGCTGTTTTTT